The present entry profiles one TCR beta chain with its context. Its antigen remains unknown. Sequencing used immunoSEQ multiplex PCR; TCRdb keeps in-frame clones, though not all of them. The sample yields roughly 100,000 clones, approximately 84% seen once. The sample is drawn from a study of graft-versus-host responses after intestinal transplantation. The sample here was unstimulated CD4+ T cells sorted from spleen or lymph node cells, taken before intestinal transplant. This receptor was identified in a human donor who received an intestinal transplant.

CDR3 DNA sequence: TGCGCCAGCGGAGTCCGGGGGAAGGAGACCCAGTACTTC. This translates into CASGVRGKETQYF. The V and J genes are TRBV5-1 and TRBJ2-5; D is possibly TRBD2 (6 bases). CDR1 is SGHRS and CDR2 is YFSETQ in the germline V gene. This CDR3 has 13 amino acids. V lost 7 bases and J 5 bases, leaving 15 bases between the germline ends. Supplemented by reference TRBV5-1 and TRBJ2-5, the full variable domain reads KAGVTQTPRYLIKTRGQQVTLSCSPISGHRSVSWYQQTPGQGLQFLFEYFSETQRNKGNFPGRFSGRQFSNSRSEMNVSTLELGDSALYLCASGVRGKETQYFGPGTRLLVL.